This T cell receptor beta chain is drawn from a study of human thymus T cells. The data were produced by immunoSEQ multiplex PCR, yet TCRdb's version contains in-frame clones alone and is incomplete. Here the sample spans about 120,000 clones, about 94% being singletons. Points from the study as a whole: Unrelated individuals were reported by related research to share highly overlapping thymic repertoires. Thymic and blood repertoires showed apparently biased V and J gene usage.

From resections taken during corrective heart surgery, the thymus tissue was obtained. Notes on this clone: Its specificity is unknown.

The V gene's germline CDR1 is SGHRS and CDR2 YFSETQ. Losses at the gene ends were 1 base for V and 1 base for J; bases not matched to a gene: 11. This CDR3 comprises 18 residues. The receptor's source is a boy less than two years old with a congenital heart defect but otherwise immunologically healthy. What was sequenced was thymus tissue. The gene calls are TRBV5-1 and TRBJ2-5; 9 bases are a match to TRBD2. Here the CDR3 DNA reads TGCGCCAGCAGCTTGAGCGGGGGGCCACTTCAAGCCCAAGAGACCCAGTACTTC. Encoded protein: CASSLSGGPLQAQETQYF.